Below are 21 T cell receptor beta chains sequenced from a single sample in a study of blood T cell repertoires in COVID-19. Sequencing used immunoSEQ multiplex PCR; TCRdb keeps in-frame clones, though not all of them. The sample has fewer than 250,000 clones, about four fifths seen once. Sequencing used PBMCs or T cells enriched from blood (not recorded which). All receptors derive from a woman aged 35 to 49 who had been exposed to COVID-19.

The gene calls are TRBV12-3 or TRBV12-4 and TRBJ2-7; tentative D call: TRBD2 (5 bases). This CDR3 comprises 13 residues. The V end was cut by 5 bases, the J end by 1 base, with 9 bases between. CDR3 region: CASSPGKSYEQYF. The CDR3 nucleotides are TGTGCCAGCAGTCCGGGGAAATCCTACGAGCAGTACTTC.

The CDR3 reads CAISESPDGILNNSPLHF. CDR3 coding DNA: TGTGCCATCAGTGAATCTCCGGACGGGATTTTGAATAATTCACCCCTCCACTTT. V is TRBV10-3 and J is TRBJ1-6; the D is unclear. Trimming cost V 3 bases and J 5 bases, with 20 bases left between them. Germline assignment: CDR1 ENHRY and CDR2 SYGVKD. CDR3 length: 18 amino acids.

This clone was recorded a few times. J is TRBJ1-1 and V is TRBV2; 8 bases map to TRBD1. J lost 6 bases, V lost 9 bases, and 6 bases had no gene match. Germline V CDR1 and CDR2: SNHLY, FYNNEI. CDR3 size: 12 residues. CDR3 residues: CASGQGPSEAFF. As DNA, the CDR3 is TGTGCCAGTGGACAGGGCCCCTCTGAAGCTTTCTTT. The full variable domain, rest sourced from reference TRBV2 and TRBJ1-1, is EPEVTQTPSHQVTQMGQEVILRCVPISNHLYFYWYRQILGQKVEFLVSFYNNEISEKSEIFDDQFSVERPDGSNFTLKIRSTKLEDSAMYFCASGQGPSEAFFGQGTRLTVV.

This sequence joins TRBV5-1 and TRBJ2-3; 7 bases agree with TRBD2. The CDR3 length is 17 residues. Germline lookup yields CDR1 SGHRS and CDR2 YFSETQ. V trimming: 5 bases; J trimming: 5 bases; junction bases outside the gene matches: 17. CDR3 sequence reads: CASSFMASRGSGDTQYF. The CDR3 DNA reads TGCGCCAGCAGTTTTATGGCCTCGCGGGGGAGTGGAGATACGCAGTATTTT.

This clone was found a few times. V is TRBV4-3 and J is TRBJ2-1; D is perhaps TRBD2 (6 bases). V was clipped by 2 bases and J by 9 bases, with 11 bases between them. Germline V gives CDR1 LGHNA, CDR2 YSLEER. The CDR3 totals 13 residues. The DNA for the CDR3 is TGCGCCAGCAGCCAATTGACTAGGAGTGAGCAGTTCTTC. Its translation is CASSQLTRSEQFF.

The chain has TRBV6-4 and TRBJ1-5; D remains unclear. CDR1 and CDR2 from the germline V gene are MRHNA and SNTAGT. CDR3 size: 15 residues. V gave up 2 bases and J gave up 6 bases, with 14 bases separating them. CDR3 amino acids: CASSDAHQLPQPQHF. The CDR3 nucleotides read TGTGCCAGCAGTGACGCGCACCAACTCCCTCAGCCCCAGCATTTT.

V usage is TRBV13 and J usage is TRBJ1-2; 7 nucleotides align to TRBD1. The ends lost 3 bases at V and 2 bases at J; junction bases unmatched: 0. This CDR3 is built from 13 residues. Germline CDR1 and CDR2: PRHDT and FYEKMQ (reference sequence). The CDR3 is CASSLTGNYGYTF. As DNA, the CDR3 is TGTGCCAGCAGCTTGACAGGGAACTATGGCTACACCTTC. The full variable domain, rest sourced from reference TRBV13 and TRBJ1-2, is AAGVIQSPRHLIKEKRETATLKCYPIPRHDTVYWYQQGPGQDPQFLISFYEKMQSDKGSIPDRFSAQQFSDYHSELNMSSLELGDSALYFCASSLTGNYGYTFGSGTRLTVV.

J is TRBJ2-3 and V is TRBV18; 12 bases map to TRBD2. This CDR3 region has 18 residues. V lost 3 bases and J lost 1; bases outside the gene matches: 8. From germline, CDR1 is KGHSH and CDR2 LQKENI. CDR3 DNA sequence: TGTGCCAGCTCACCCCAGACTAGCGGGGGAAGAGGCACAGATACGCAGTATTTT. It yields the protein CASSPQTSGGRGTDTQYF. Using reference TRBV18 and TRBJ2-3 for the parts outside the CDR3, the full variable domain is NAGVMQNPRHLVRRRGQEARLRCSPMKGHSHVYWYRQLPEEGLKFMVYLQKENIIDESGMPKERFSAEFPKEGPSILRIQQVVRGDSAAYFCASSPQTSGGRGTDTQYFGPGTRLTVL.

The J gene is TRBJ2-1, the V gene TRBV2; 15 bases are shared with TRBD2. Germline lookup yields CDR1 SNHLY and CDR2 FYNNEI. The CDR3 is made up of 14 amino acids. V lost 3 bases and J lost 10; bases outside the gene matches: 1. This CDR3 reads CASSEGLAGGEQFF. The CDR3 DNA reads TGTGCCAGCAGTGAGGGACTAGCGGGGGGCGAGCAGTTCTTC. The variable domain in full, completed from reference TRBV2 and TRBJ2-1, reads EPEVTQTPSHQVTQMGQEVILRCVPISNHLYFYWYRQILGQKVEFLVSFYNNEISEKSEIFDDQFSVERPDGSNFTLKIRSTKLEDSAMYFCASSEGLAGGEQFFGPGTRLTVL.

The chain recombines TRBV11-2 with TRBJ1-3; TRBD1 is a possible D gene (6 bases). The CDR3 loop spans 13 amino acids. Germline V gives CDR1 SGHAT, CDR2 FQNNGV. Trimming took 4 bases from V and 5 from J, leaving 9 bases between them. For the CDR3, the DNA is TGTGCCAGCAGCTCTCAGGGGAGAAACACCATATATTTT. Amino acid sequence: CASSSQGRNTIYF.

V gene TRBV4-1 combines with J gene TRBJ1-6; tentatively, D is TRBD1 (6 bases). CDR1 and CDR2 from the germline V gene are MGHRA and YSYEKL. V lost 1 base, J lost 0 bases, and 13 bases lay in between. The CDR3 runs 18 residues. The CDR3, as DNA: TGCGCCAGCAGCCAAGGTTTGGGGGCAAGCTCCTATAATTCACCCCTCCACTTT. This gives the protein CASSQGLGASSYNSPLHF.

This chain connects TRBV7-9 to TRBJ2-1; 9 bases agree with TRBD1. V was clipped by 4 bases and J by 7 bases; unmatched bases: 2. The CDR3 spans 13 residues. Looked up from germline, CDR1 is SEHNR and CDR2 is FQNEAQ (reference sequence). CDR3 loop: CASSSDRGNEQFF. The CDR3 nucleotides are TGTGCCAGCAGCTCCGACAGGGGGAATGAGCAGTTCTTC. Variable domain in full (rest from reference TRBV7-9 and TRBJ2-1): DTGVSQNPRHKITKRGQNVTFRCDPISEHNRLYWYRQTLGQGPEFLTYFQNEAQLEKSRLLSDRFSAERPKGSFSTLEIQRTEQGDSAMYLCASSSDRGNEQFFGPGTRLTVL.

The rearrangement links TRBV3-1 (or the pseudogene TRBV3-2) to TRBJ1-2; a weak D match, TRBD1 (6 bases). This CDR3 contains 17 residues. Looked up from germline, CDR1 is LGHDT and CDR2 is YNNKEL (reference sequence). Trimming shortened V by 5 bases and J by 4 bases, and 23 bases separated the two germline ends. The CDR3 sequence is CASSELSEGEFFYGYTF. The CDR3, as DNA: TGTGCCAGCAGCGAACTCAGTGAGGGGGAATTTTTCTATGGCTACACCTTC.

The V and J genes are TRBV6-5 and TRBJ2-7, with D perhaps matching TRBD1 (6 bases). CDR1 MNHEY and CDR2 SVGAGI come from the germline V gene. The V and J ends lost 5 bases and 1 base respectively, with 15 bases between them. The CDR3 extends over 15 amino acids. CDR3 protein: CASSRTMDRSYEQYF. The CDR3 nucleotides read TGTGCCAGCAGTCGCACAATGGACAGATCCTACGAGCAGTACTTC.

This chain uses TRBV5-1 with TRBJ2-2, with 7 positions matching TRBD2. The CDR3 loop spans 16 amino acids. Germline V CDR1 and CDR2: SGHRS, YFSETQ. J was trimmed by 5 bases and V by 3 bases; bases with no gene match: 10. This chain's CDR3 is CASSSSGLGGTGELFF. The CDR3 nucleotides read TGCGCCAGCAGCTCGTCCGGCCTGGGGGGGACCGGGGAGCTGTTTTTT.

J is TRBJ2-5 and V is TRBV7-7; 14 bases line up with TRBD2. This CDR3 has 15 residues. The V and J ends lost 6 bases and 5 bases, in that order; junction bases with no gene match: 5. Germline values: CDR1 SSHAT, CDR2 FNYEAQ (reference sequence). For the CDR3, the DNA is TGTGCCAGCAGGCGACTAGCGGGGGGGCCGGAGACCCAGTACTTC. It translates to CASRRLAGGPETQYF. Full variable domain (remainder filled in from reference TRBV7-7 and TRBJ2-5): GAGVSQSPRYKVTKRGQDVTLRCDPISSHATLYWYQQALGQGPEFLTYFNYEAQPDKSGLPSDRFSAERPEGSISTLTIQRTEQRDSAMYRCASRRLAGGPETQYFGPGTRLLVL.

DNA for the CDR3: TGTGCCTGTATATCTGGAGGGGACCCTTATGGTTCACCCCTCCACTTT. It codes for CACISGGDPYGSPLHF. The J gene is TRBJ1-6, the V gene TRBV30; TRBD1 might be the D (5 bases). V was clipped by 6 bases and J by 9 bases, with 24 bases between them. The CDR3 length is 16 residues. Germline loops: CDR1 GTSNPN, CDR2 SVGIG (reference sequence). Drawing the rest from reference TRBV30 and TRBJ1-6, the complete variable domain is SQTIHQWPATLVQPVGSPLSLECTVEGTSNPNLYWYRQAAGRGLQLLFYSVGIGQISSEVPQNLSASRPQDRQFILSSKKLLLSDSGFYLCACISGGDPYGSPLHFGNGTRLTVT.

The chain recombines TRBV5-6 with TRBJ1-2, with D unclear. The germline V gene has CDR1 SGHDT and CDR2 YYEEEE. The V and J ends lost 3 bases and 2 bases respectively, with 8 bases between them. The CDR3 spans 13 residues. CDR3: CASSSSGNYGYTF. CDR3 DNA sequence: TGTGCCAGCAGCTCATCCGGGAACTATGGCTACACCTTC. The full variable domain, completed using reference TRBV5-6 and TRBJ1-2, is DAGVTQSPTHLIKTRGQQVTLRCSPKSGHDTVSWYQQALGQGPQFIFQYYEEEERQRGNFPDRFSGHQFPNYSSELNVNALLLGDSALYLCASSSSGNYGYTFGSGTRLTVV.

Regarding this clone: The sample contains more than one DNA sequence encoding this CDR3. The rearrangement joins TRBV20-1 to TRBJ1-1; weak D call: TRBD1 (5 bases). Germline V gene lookup returns CDR1 DFQATT and CDR2 SNEGSKA (reference sequence). The CDR3 length is 11 residues. The V gene lost 6 bases and the J gene lost 5 bases, with 10 bases spanning the gap. DNA for the CDR3: TGCAGTGCGACCGGGGGGACTGAAGCTTTCTTT. Its translation is CSATGGTEAFF.

The J gene is TRBJ2-2, the V gene TRBV7-3; perhaps TRBD2 as D (6 bases). Trimming took 7 bases from V and 0 from J, leaving 12 bases between them. CDR1 and CDR2 (germline): SGHTA, FQGTGA. The CDR3 loop spans 15 amino acids. CDR3 in DNA: TGTGCCAGCACCTTTGGCGGGGCGAACACCGGGGAGCTGTTTTTT. Translation: CASTFGGANTGELFF.

In its sample, this clone was seen many times. The chain joins TRBV6-5 to TRBJ1-5; 7 positions agree with TRBD1. Germline CDR1 MNHEY, CDR2 SVGAGI. Trimming took 5 bases from V and 3 from J; bases not matched to a gene: 7. CDR3 length: 15 residues. DNA of the CDR3: TGTGCCAGCAGTCTGGACAGGAACTTCAATCAGCCCCAGCATTTT. Its protein product is CASSLDRNFNQPQHF.